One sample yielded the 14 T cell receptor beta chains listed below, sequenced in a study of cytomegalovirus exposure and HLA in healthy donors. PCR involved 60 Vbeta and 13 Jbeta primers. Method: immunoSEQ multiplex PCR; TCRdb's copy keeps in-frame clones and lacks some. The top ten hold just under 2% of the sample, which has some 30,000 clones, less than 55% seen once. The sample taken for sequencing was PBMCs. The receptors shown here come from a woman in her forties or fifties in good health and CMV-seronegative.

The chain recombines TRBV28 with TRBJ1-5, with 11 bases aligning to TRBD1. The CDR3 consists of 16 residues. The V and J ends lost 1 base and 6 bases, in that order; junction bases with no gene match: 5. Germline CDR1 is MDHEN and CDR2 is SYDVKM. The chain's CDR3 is CASSLLWTGGGQPQHF. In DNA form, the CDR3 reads TGTGCCAGCAGTTTATTGTGGACAGGGGGCGGTCAGCCCCAGCATTTT.

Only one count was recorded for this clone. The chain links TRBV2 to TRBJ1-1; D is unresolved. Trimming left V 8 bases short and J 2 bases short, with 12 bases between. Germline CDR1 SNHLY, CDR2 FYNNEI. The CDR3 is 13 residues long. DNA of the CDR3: TGTGCCAGCTTCCTCAAGAGCAACACTGAAGCTTTCTTT. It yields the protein CASFLKSNTEAFF.

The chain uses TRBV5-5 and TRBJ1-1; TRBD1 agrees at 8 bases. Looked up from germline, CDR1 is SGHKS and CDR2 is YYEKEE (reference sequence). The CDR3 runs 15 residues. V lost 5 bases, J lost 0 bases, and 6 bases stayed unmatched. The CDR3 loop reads CASRQQGALNTEAFF. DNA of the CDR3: TGTGCCAGCAGACAGCAGGGGGCCCTGAACACTGAAGCTTTCTTT.

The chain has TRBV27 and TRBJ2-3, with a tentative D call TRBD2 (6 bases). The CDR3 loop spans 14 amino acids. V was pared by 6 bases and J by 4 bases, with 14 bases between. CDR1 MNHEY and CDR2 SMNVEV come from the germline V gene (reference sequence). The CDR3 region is CASRRRGVADTQYF. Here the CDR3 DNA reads TGTGCCAGCAGACGGAGGGGCGTCGCAGATACGCAGTATTTT.

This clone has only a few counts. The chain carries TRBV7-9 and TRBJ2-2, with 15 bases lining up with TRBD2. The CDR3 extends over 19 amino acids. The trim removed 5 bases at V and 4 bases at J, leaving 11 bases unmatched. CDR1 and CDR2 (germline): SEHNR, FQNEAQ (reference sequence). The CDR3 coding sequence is TGTGCCAGCAGCACCAGGACTAGCGGGAGGGCCCTCGGCACCGGGGAGCTGTTTTTT. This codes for CASSTRTSGRALGTGELFF.

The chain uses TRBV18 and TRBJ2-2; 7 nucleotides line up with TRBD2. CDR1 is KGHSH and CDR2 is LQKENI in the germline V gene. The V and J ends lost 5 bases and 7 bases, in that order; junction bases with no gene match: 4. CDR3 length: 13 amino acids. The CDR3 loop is CASSLTSRGELFF. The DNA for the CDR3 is TGTGCCAGCTCATTGACTAGCCGCGGGGAGCTGTTTTTT.

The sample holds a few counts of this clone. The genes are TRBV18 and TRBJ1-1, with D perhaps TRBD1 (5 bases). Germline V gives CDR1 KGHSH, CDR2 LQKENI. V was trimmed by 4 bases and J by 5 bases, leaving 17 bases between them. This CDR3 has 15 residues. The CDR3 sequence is CASSRLGRGGTEAFF. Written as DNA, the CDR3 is TGTGCCAGCTCACGTCTCGGACGGGGGGGAACTGAAGCTTTCTTT.

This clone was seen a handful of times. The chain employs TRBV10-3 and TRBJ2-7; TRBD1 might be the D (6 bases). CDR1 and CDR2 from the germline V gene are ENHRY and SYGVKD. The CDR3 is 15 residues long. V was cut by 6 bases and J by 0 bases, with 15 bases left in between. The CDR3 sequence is CAIRSDSPSSYEQYF. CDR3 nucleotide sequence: TGTGCCATCAGATCGGACAGCCCCAGCTCCTACGAGCAGTACTTC.

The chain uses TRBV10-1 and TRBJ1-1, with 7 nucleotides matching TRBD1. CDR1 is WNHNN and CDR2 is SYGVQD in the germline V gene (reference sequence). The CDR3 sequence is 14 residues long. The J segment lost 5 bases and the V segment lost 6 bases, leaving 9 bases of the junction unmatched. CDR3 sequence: CASRSSGGGTEAFF. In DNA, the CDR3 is TGCGCCAGCAGAAGTTCAGGGGGAGGAACTGAAGCTTTCTTT.

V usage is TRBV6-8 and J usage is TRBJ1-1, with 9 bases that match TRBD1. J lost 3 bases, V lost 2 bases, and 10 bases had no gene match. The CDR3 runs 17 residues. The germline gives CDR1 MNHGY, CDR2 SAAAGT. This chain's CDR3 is CASSYPRTGAGDTEAFF. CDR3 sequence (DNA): TGTGCCAGCAGTTACCCTCGGACAGGGGCAGGGGACACTGAAGCTTTCTTT.

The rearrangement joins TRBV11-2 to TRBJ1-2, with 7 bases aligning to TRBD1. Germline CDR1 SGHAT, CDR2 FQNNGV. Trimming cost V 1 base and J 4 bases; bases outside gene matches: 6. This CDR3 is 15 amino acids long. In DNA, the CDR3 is TGTGCCAGCAGCTTAGTCAGGGGGTCGGGCTATGGCTACACCTTC. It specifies CASSLVRGSGYGYTF.

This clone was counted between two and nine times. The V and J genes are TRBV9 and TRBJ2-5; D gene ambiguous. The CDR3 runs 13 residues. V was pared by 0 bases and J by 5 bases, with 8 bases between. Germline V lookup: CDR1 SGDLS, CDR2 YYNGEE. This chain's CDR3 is CASSVVSTETQYF. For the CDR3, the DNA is TGTGCCAGCAGCGTAGTTAGTACGGAGACCCAGTACTTC.

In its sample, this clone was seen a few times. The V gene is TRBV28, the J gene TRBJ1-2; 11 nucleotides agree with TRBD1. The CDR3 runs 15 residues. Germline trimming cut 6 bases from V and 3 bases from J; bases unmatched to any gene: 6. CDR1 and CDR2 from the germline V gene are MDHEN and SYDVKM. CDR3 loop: CASRPGQGADYGYTF. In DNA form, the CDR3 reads TGTGCCAGCAGGCCAGGACAGGGGGCGGACTATGGCTACACCTTC.

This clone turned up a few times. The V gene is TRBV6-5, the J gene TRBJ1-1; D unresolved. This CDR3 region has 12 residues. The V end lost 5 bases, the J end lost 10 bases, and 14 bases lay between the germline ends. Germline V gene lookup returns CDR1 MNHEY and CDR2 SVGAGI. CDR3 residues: CASSLEGGRAFF. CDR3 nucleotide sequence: TGTGCCAGCAGTCTGGAGGGCGGCCGAGCTTTCTTT.